This TCR beta chain derives from a study of T cells in Graves' hyperthyroidism and ophthalmopathy. An absence of ophthalmopathy progression within 18 months meant stable Graves' hyperthyroidism. Diagnoses were made from clinical symptoms, serum measures (thyroxine and TRAb), thyroid ultrasound and orbital computed tomography. Fresh peripheral blood, 10 ml, yielded the PBMCs. TCR beta CDR3 regions were amplified from RNA. First-round RT-PCR of the TCR CDR3 relied on the HTBI primer set. TCRdb recomputed calls from the multiplex PCR reads with MiXCR, one row per CDR3 protein. Of hundreds of thousands of distinct CDR3 sequences in the sample, over 35% were seen once. Germline V gene sequence: CDR1 SGHTA, CDR2 FQGNSA. With 2 bases removed from V and 8 bases from J, the gap between germline ends came to 9 bases. The CDR3 consists of 13 residues. The table lists this clonotype with many counts.

This sequence was found in a woman in her forties with Graves' hyperthyroidism. The sample taken for sequencing was blood. V and J are TRBV7-2 and TRBJ1-4; D is uncertain. CDR3 in DNA: TGTGCCAGCAGCTTAAGTCCCCAGGAAAAACTGTTTTTT. Its protein product is CASSLSPQEKLFF.